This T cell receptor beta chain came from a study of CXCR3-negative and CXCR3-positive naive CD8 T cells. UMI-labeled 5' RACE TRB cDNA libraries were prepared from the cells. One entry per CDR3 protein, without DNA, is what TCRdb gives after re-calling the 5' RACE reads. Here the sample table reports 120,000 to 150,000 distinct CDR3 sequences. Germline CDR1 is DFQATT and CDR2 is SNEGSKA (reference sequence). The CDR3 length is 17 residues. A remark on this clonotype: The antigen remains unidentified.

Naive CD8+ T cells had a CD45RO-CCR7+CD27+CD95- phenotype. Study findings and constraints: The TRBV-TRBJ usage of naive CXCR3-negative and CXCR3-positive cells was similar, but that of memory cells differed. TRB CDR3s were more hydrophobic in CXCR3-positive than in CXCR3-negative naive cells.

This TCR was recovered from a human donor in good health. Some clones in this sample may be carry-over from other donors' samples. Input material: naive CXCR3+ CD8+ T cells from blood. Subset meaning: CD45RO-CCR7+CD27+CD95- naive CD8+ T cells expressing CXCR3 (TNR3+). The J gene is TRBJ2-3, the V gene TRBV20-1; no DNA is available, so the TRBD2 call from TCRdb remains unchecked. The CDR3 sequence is CSARSFLAGAPRDTQYF.